This T cell receptor (beta chain) was recorded in a study of cytomegalovirus exposure and HLA in healthy donors. Study information: Genetic ancestry analysis placed under 90% of the 350 to 500 donors that were genotyped in the Caucasian-associated cluster. Study observations and caveats: A further, later analysis showed that HLA-associated TCR beta chains (compared with equally common others) were more clonally expanded.

A word on this clone: Antigen unknown. At one of its ends the junction is not consistent with the germline gene, which may arise from a read error.

Vbeta (60) and Jbeta (13) primers were used in the PCR. In the original processing: The count from a later analysis was some 83 million unique TCR beta chains, roughly 11 million of them shared. Some clones are missing from TCRdb's copy, which holds only in-frame ones; the method was immunoSEQ multiplex PCR. The DNA was the basis for D and trimming; V, J and clone size are from that table. The table lists some 110,000 clones. Looked up from germline, CDR1 is MDHEN and CDR2 is SYDVKM. The CDR3 has 14 residues. The J gene is TRBJ1-5, the V gene TRBV28; a possible D gene is TRBD1 (6 bases). This receptor was taken from a man aged 25 to 40 in good health and CMV-seronegative. The sequenced sample consisted of PBMCs. The CDR3 bases are TGTGTCAGCGAGGTCCCAGGGGCCCATCAGCCCCAGCATTTT. Its translation: CVSEVPGAHQPQHF.